Included here is one T cell receptor beta chain sequence, with context. Its specificity is not known. Sorted-subset replicate PCRs used about 200 ng DNA, approximately 33,000 T cell genomes. Generated by immunoSEQ multiplex PCR, the TCRdb table keeps only in-frame clones and is missing some. The data show approximately 240,000 clones, with just over 65% seen just once and around 10% held by the top ten. The CDR3 extends over 11 amino acids. Trimming took off 5 bases at V and 6 bases at J, with 7 bases between the two ends. Germline loops: CDR1 KGHSH, CDR2 LQKENI. The data stem from a study of shared clonotypes between healthy human individuals. Study summary: There were three CD4 naive, three CD4 memory, two CD8 naive and one CD8 memory plates per donor.

Study observations and caveats: Rarefaction showed that sequencing of sorted subsets was incomplete (despite large depth). Richness estimates generally favored naive over memory subsets.

This TCR was recovered from a man younger than 40 in good health. The chain combines TRBV18 with TRBJ1-2, with D hard to call. Sequencing used memory CD4+ T cells sorted from blood. Described subset: CD45RA-negative fraction. CDR3 in amino acids: CASSGPHGYTF. The CDR3 coding sequence is TGTGCCAGCTCAGGGCCCCATGGCTACACCTTC. The full variable domain, with the rest looked up from reference TRBV18 and TRBJ1-2, is NAGVMQNPRHLVRRRGQEARLRCSPMKGHSHVYWYRQLPEEGLKFMVYLQKENIIDESGMPKERFSAEFPKEGPSILRIQQVVRGDSAAYFCASSGPHGYTFGSGTRLTVV.